This TCR beta chain stems from a study of blood T cell repertoires in COVID-19. Across the study: The analysed material was cDNA or gDNA that came from T cells, B-cell-depleted T cells, or PBMCs.

Individuals drawn from some 25 US areas were about 18 to 95 years old. Method: immunoSEQ multiplex PCR; TCRdb's copy keeps in-frame clones and lacks some. The sample lists about 250,000 clones; approximately 84% were seen once. V dropped 2 bases and J dropped 0 bases, with 5 bases sitting between them. Germline-derived CDR1 and CDR2 are GTSNPN and SVGIG (reference sequence). CDR3 length equals 13 residues. This chain joins TRBV30 and TRBJ1-3, with no clear D. Sequencing was done on a sample of PBMCs or T cells enriched from blood (not recorded which). The sequence was obtained from a man in his fifties or sixties who had recovered from COVID-19. CDR3 sequence: CAWSSSSGNTIYF. The DNA of the CDR3 is TGTGCCTGGAGTTCGAGCTCTGGAAACACCATATATTTT.